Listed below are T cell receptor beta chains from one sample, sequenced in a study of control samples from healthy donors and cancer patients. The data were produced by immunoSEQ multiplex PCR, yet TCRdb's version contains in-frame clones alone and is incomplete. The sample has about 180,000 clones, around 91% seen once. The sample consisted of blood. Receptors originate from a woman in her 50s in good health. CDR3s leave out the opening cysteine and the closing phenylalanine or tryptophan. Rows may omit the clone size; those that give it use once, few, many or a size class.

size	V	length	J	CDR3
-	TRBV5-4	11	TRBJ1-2	ASSWDRPIGYT
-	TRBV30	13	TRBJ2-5	AWRSAGTTRETQY
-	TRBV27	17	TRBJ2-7	ASSLSIGAPYRSSYEQY
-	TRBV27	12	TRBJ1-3	ASSPGTGGNTIY
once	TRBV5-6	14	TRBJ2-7	ASSLGSGRMGYEQY
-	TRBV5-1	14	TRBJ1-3	ASSLVGSLGGNTIY
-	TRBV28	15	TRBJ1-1	ASSLSTVSILYTEAF
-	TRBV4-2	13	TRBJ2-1	ASRSTSGSYNEQF
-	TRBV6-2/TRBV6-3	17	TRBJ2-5	ASSYLGLAGGERQETQY
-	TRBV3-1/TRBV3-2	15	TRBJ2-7	ASSQGGTFRGTYEQY
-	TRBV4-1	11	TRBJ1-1	ASSQVPNTEAF
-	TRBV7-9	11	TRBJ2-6	ASRLPGANVLT
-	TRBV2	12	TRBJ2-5	ARQGQGGPETQY
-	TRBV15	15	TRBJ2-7	ATSRERGGTSGNEQY
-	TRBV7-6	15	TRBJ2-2	ASSQPGLAGNTGEPF
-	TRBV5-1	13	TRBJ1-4	ASSLAGSDNEKLF
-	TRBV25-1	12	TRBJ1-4	ASSVGQMVEKLF
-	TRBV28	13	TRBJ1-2	ASSPPADRYYGYT
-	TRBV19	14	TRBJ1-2	ASLPFTGGGNYGYT
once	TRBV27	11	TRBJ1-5	ASRGRMDQPQH
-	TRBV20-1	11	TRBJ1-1	SASVQGGTEAF
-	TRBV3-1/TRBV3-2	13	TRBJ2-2	ASSSSSANTGELF
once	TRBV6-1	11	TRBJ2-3	ASSDPSTDTQY
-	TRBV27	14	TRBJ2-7	ASSADIAGTTYEQY
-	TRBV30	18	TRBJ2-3	AWKGGNTQSFLLGTDTQY
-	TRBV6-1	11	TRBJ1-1	ASSEMANTEAF
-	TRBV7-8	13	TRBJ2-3	ASSRGTASTDTQY
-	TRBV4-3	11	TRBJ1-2	ASSQEKVYGYT
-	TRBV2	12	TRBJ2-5	ASAWDRAGETQY
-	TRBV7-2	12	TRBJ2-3	ASSPRGTSDTQY
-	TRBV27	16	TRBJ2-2	ASSPTSWTGGNTGELF